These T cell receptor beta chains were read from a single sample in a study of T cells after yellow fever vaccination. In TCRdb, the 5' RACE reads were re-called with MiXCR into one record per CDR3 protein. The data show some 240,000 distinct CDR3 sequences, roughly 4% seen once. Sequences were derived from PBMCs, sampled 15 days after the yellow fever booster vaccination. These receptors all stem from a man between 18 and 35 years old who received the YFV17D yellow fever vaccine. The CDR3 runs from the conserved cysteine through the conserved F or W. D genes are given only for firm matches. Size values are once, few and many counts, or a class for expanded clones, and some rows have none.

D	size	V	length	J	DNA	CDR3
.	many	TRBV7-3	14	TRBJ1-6	TGTGCCAGCAGCCGTGGACAGATAAATTCACCCCTCCACTTT	CASSRGQINSPLHF
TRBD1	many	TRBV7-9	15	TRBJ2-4	TGTGCCAGCAGCTCCGCACAGGGGGCGAGGGACATTCAGTACTTC	CASSSAQGARDIQYF
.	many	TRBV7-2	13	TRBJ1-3	TGTGCCAGCGCCCGGAAGGGTGGAAACACCATATATTTT	CASARKGGNTIYF
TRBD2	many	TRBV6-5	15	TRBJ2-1	TGTGCCAGCAGGAGACTAGCGGGGGGTTACAATGAGCAGTTCTTC	CASRRLAGGYNEQFF
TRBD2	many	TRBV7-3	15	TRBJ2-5	TGTGCCAGCAGCTTAAGCCCCCTGGGGGGGGAGACCCAGTACTTC	CASSLSPLGGETQYF
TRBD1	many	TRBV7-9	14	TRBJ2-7	TGTGCCAGCAGCCCCGGGGACAGGGCTCACGAGCAGTACTTC	CASSPGDRAHEQYF
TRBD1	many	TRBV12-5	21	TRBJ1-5	TGTGCTAGTGGTTTGGTAACCTGGGAGGGACAGGGGTTCTCGGGCAATCAGCCCCAGCATTTT	CASGLVTWEGQGFSGNQPQHF
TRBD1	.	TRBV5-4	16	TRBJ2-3	TGTGCCAGCAGCTCTCCGTCGACAGGGGCTACAGATACGCAGTATTTT	CASSSPSTGATDTQYF
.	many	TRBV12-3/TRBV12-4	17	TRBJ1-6	TGTGCCAGCAGTTTAGGCGCCTACAGCTCCTATAATTCACCCCTCCACTTT	CASSLGAYSSYNSPLHF
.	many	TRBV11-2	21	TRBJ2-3	TGTGCCAGCAGCCCCCGCCACCGGGACCGCGGGCTGCCGTCTGTCACAGATACGCAGTATTTT	CASSPRHRDRGLPSVTDTQYF
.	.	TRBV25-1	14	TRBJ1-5	TGTGCCAGCAGTGAGGGCAGGGAGGATCAGCCCCAGCATTTT	CASSEGREDQPQHF
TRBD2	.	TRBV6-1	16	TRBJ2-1	TGTGCCAGCAGGGTTCATAGCGGGGGGGACTACAATGAGCAGTTCTTC	CASRVHSGGDYNEQFF
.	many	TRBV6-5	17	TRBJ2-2	TGTGCCAGCAGTTACTCAGTGGCGAGTGTGAGTCCAGGGGAGCTGTTTTTT	CASSYSVASVSPGELFF
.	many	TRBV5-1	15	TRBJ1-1	TGCGCCAGCAGCTCACACAGGGAACGGAACACTGAAGCTTTCTTT	CASSSHRERNTEAFF
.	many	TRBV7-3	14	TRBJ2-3	TGTGCCAGCAGCCAAGACTACGCCACAGATACGCAGTATTTT	CASSQDYATDTQYF
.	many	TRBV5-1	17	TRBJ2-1	TGCGCCAGCAGCTTGGATAGATCCAGGGCTGCCTACAATGAGCAGTTCTTC	CASSLDRSRAAYNEQFF
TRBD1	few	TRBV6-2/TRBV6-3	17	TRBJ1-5	TGTGCCAGCCGACTCGGAAGACGGACAGGGTTGGATCAGCCCCAGCATTTT	CASRLGRRTGLDQPQHF
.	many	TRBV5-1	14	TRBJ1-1	TGCGCCAGCAGCATACAGGGAGGCGGCACTGAAGCTTTCTTT	CASSIQGGGTEAFF
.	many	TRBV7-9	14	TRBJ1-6	TGTGCCAGCAGCTTAGAGGACACTAATTCACCCCTCCACTTT	CASSLEDTNSPLHF
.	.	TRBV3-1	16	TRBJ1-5	TGTGCCAGCAGCCAAGAAGGCGGGGGGCGCGCTCAGCCCCAGCATTTT	CASSQEGGGRAQPQHF
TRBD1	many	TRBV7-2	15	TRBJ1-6	TGTGCCAGCAGCTCCGGGACAGGGCAAAATTCACCCCTCCACTTT	CASSSGTGQNSPLHF
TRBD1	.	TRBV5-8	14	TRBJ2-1	TGTGCCAGCAGCGCCGGACAGGGGTTCAATGAGGAGTTCTTC	CASSAGQGFNEEFF
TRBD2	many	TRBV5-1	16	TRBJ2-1	TGCGCCAGCAGCGTGACTAGCGGGGGCATGGGGCATGAGCAGTTCTTC	CASSVTSGGMGHEQFF
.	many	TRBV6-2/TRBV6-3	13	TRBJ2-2	TGTGCCAGCAGTTGGTGGGGCACCGGGGAGCTGTTTTTT	CASSWWGTGELFF
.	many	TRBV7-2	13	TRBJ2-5	TGTGCCAGCAGCTTATTATTCCAAGAGACCCAGTACTTC	CASSLLFQETQYF
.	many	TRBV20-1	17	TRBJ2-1	TGCAGTGCTAGAGATCGGGATAGTCCCACTTTATACAATGAGCAGTTCTTC	CSARDRDSPTLYNEQFF
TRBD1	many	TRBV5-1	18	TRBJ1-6	TGCGCCAGCAGCGGACGGACAGGGGCAAGTTCCTATAATTCACCCCTCCACTTT	CASSGRTGASSYNSPLHF
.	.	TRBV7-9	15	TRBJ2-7	TGTGCCAGCAGCTTAGATGGGTTGGTCAGGGACGAGCAGTACTTC	CASSLDGLVRDEQYF
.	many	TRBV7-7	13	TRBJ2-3	TGTGCCAGCAGCCCGCTACTTGGAGATACGCAGTATTTT	CASSPLLGDTQYF